The 19 T cell receptor beta chains below were found in one sample sequenced in a study of cytomegalovirus exposure and HLA in healthy donors. Method: immunoSEQ multiplex PCR; TCRdb's copy keeps in-frame clones and lacks some. The sample yields approximately 170,000 clones, 85% seen once. The sequenced sample was PBMCs. The receptors derive from a young man in good health and CMV-seropositive.

The chain links TRBV2 to TRBJ1-4, with 12 bases that match TRBD1. The germline V gene encodes CDR1 SNHLY and CDR2 FYNNEI. The CDR3 totals 14 residues. V gave up 6 bases and J gave up 8 bases; unmatched junction bases: 4. The DNA of the CDR3 is TGTGCCAGCAGGGGGACAGGGGGCAGGGAAAAACTGTTTTTT. Encoded protein: CASRGTGGREKLFF.

The chain combines TRBV7-6 with TRBJ1-2; possible D gene TRBD1, 6 bases. V was pared by 4 bases and J by 4 bases, with 13 bases between. There are 14 residues in the CDR3. Germline assignment: CDR1 SGHVS and CDR2 FNYEAQ. Here the CDR3 DNA reads TGTGCCAGCAGCTCACCAGGGGTGGGCTATGGCTACACCTTC. It yields the protein CASSSPGVGYGYTF.

The CDR3 region is CASSPLAGGRETQYF. CDR3 nucleotides: TGTGCCAGCAGCCCTCTGGCGGGGGGAAGAGAGACCCAGTACTTC. The chain joins TRBV7-2 to TRBJ2-5; TRBD2 matches at 8 bases. This CDR3 has 15 amino acids. CDR1 SGHTA and CDR2 FQGNSA come from the germline V gene. V shed 5 bases, J shed 4 bases, and the junction held 9 bases outside the gene matches.

The chain is built from TRBV19 and TRBJ1-5, with 7 nucleotides matching TRBD1. This CDR3 has 15 amino acids. Germline values: CDR1 LNHDA, CDR2 SQIVND (reference sequence). Trimming removed 4 bases from V and 0 bases from J; junction bases left unmatched: 3. The CDR3 spells CASSTGGRSNQPQHF. Here the CDR3 DNA reads TGTGCCAGTAGTACAGGGGGGCGTAGCAATCAGCCCCAGCATTTT.

This clone was seen only a few times. J is TRBJ1-4 and V is TRBV7-2, with D hard to call. The V end lost 5 bases, the J end lost 3 bases, and 7 bases lay between the germline ends. The germline CDR1 and CDR2 sequences are SGHTA and FQGNSA. CDR3 length: 13 amino acids. The DNA for the CDR3 is TGTGCCAGCAGCGTCCGGGCTAATGAAAAACTGTTTTTT. This translates into CASSVRANEKLFF.

This clone was recorded a few times. The V and J genes are TRBV18 and TRBJ1-1, with no clear D. This CDR3 region has 14 residues. V lost 2 bases to trimming and J lost 5 bases, with 12 bases between them. Germline CDR1 and CDR2: KGHSH and LQKENI. Written as DNA, the CDR3 is TGTGCCAGCTCACCATCAGTGCTAGAAACTGAAGCTTTCTTT. Amino acid sequence: CASSPSVLETEAFF.

The rearrangement uses TRBV10-2 and TRBJ2-7; 7 nucleotides match TRBD1. CDR3 length: 11 residues. The J segment lost 4 bases and the V segment lost 8 bases, leaving 2 bases of the junction unmatched. In germline, CDR1 is WSHSY, CDR2 SAAADI. CDR3: CASQQGYEQYF. The CDR3 bases are TGCGCCAGCCAACAGGGGTACGAGCAGTACTTC.

This clone has just one count. The chain links TRBV19 to TRBJ2-5; 7 bases match TRBD2. CDR3 length equals 13 residues. Looked up from germline, CDR1 is LNHDA and CDR2 is SQIVND (reference sequence). V shed 8 bases and J 5 bases; nucleotides not matched to a gene: 8. The CDR3 protein is CASAPPGRETQYF. The CDR3 coding sequence is TGTGCCAGTGCCCCCCCCGGGAGGGAGACCCAGTACTTC.

The chain links TRBV4-3 to TRBJ1-3; tentative D call: TRBD1 (6 bases). The CDR3 runs 16 residues. The V gene lost 0 bases and the J gene lost 4 bases, with 13 bases spanning the gap. CDR1 and CDR2 (germline): LGHNA, YSLEER. The CDR3 bases are TGCGCCAGCAGCCAAGATTTGGGGGGGCCCGGAAACACCATATATTTT. The encoded protein is CASSQDLGGPGNTIYF.

V gene TRBV27 combines with J gene TRBJ1-6, with TRBD1 matching 8 bases. The CDR3 is made up of 13 amino acids. In germline, CDR1 is MNHEY, CDR2 SMNVEV (reference sequence). The V gene end was trimmed by 7 bases and the J gene end by 10 bases; junction bases not matched to a gene: 6. CDR3 protein: CASNLDRDSPLHF. The CDR3 region has the DNA TGTGCCAGCAATCTGGACAGGGACTCACCCCTCCACTTT.

In nucleotides, the CDR3 is TGTGCCAGCAGCGTAGACAGCGGGGCCTTCTACGAGCAGTACTTC. Translated, it gives CASSVDSGAFYEQYF. J is TRBJ2-7 and V is TRBV9, with 7 bases identical to TRBD2. Trimming at V came to 0 bases and at J to 3 bases, leaving 6 bases not matched to a gene. This CDR3 contains 15 residues. Germline lookup yields CDR1 SGDLS and CDR2 YYNGEE.

V is TRBV7-9 and J is TRBJ2-7, with 8 bases matching TRBD1. J lost 3 bases, V lost 6 bases, and 10 bases had no gene match. Per the germline V gene, CDR1 is SEHNR and CDR2 is FQNEAQ (reference sequence). CDR3 length equals 15 residues. The CDR3 loop is CASRPGGHSNYEQYF. DNA for the CDR3: TGTGCCAGCAGACCAGGGGGCCATTCAAACTACGAGCAGTACTTC.

The chain is built from TRBV7-2 and TRBJ1-1, with unresolved D. V lost 6 bases and J 0 bases, leaving 14 bases between the germline ends. This CDR3 is 15 amino acids long. In germline, CDR1 is SGHTA, CDR2 FQGNSA. The CDR3 DNA reads as TGTGCCAGCAGTTACACAGTAAGAGTGAACACTGAAGCTTTCTTT. Protein sequence: CASSYTVRVNTEAFF. Together with reference TRBV7-2 and TRBJ1-1, the CDR3 gives the full variable domain: GAGVSQSPSNKVTEKGKDVELRCDPISGHTALYWYRQSLGQGLEFLIYFQGNSAPDKSGLPSDRFSAERTGGSVSTLTIQRTQQEDSAVYLCASSYTVRVNTEAFFGQGTRLTVV.

This chain's CDR3 is CASSWNDGGGNTGELFF. The CDR3 bases are TGTGCCAGCAGCTGGAATGACGGCGGGGGGAACACCGGGGAGCTGTTTTTT. The gene calls are TRBV7-6 and TRBJ2-2; TRBD2 matches at 7 bases. V lost 4 bases and J lost 1; bases outside the gene matches: 9. CDR1 and CDR2 from the germline V gene are SGHVS and FNYEAQ. The CDR3 is 17 residues long.

The rearrangement joins TRBV2 to TRBJ1-1; 10 nucleotides agree with TRBD1. V dropped 4 bases and J dropped 5; count of bases not matched to a gene: 7. Germline V CDR1 and CDR2: SNHLY, FYNNEI. This CDR3 is 15 amino acids long. The CDR3 region is CASSAQGQGGTEAFF. The CDR3 DNA is TGTGCCAGCAGTGCACAAGGACAGGGGGGGACTGAAGCTTTCTTT.

V is TRBV6-1 and J is TRBJ1-6; D is uncertain. V shed 4 bases and J shed 4 bases, with 11 bases lying between them. The CDR3 sequence is 15 residues long. Germline V gene lookup returns CDR1 MNHNS and CDR2 SASEGT. For the CDR3, the DNA is TGTGCCAGCAGTGCCGGGAACCAATATAATTCACCCCTCCACTTT. Protein product: CASSAGNQYNSPLHF.

This sequence joins TRBV27 and TRBJ2-7; tentative D call: TRBD1 (6 bases). Germline CDR1 MNHEY, CDR2 SMNVEV (reference sequence). This CDR3 spans 15 amino acids. With 3 bases removed from V and 5 bases from J, the gap between germline ends came to 17 bases. In DNA, the CDR3 is TGTGCCAGCAGTTTCTCAGGGGTCGGCGGCAACGAGCAGTACTTC. Protein product: CASSFSGVGGNEQYF.

J is TRBJ2-3 and V is TRBV6-5; D gene ambiguous. V lost 0 bases to trimming and J lost 5 bases, with 9 bases between them. The germline V gene has CDR1 MNHEY and CDR2 SVGAGI. The CDR3 loop spans 14 amino acids. CDR3 nucleotides: TGTGCCAGCAGTTACTCAGCCCGAGGAGATACGCAGTATTTT. This gives the protein CASSYSARGDTQYF.

V is TRBV29-1 and J is TRBJ2-7; 9 nucleotides align to TRBD1. Germline lookup yields CDR1 SQVTM and CDR2 ANQGSEA. The CDR3 has 13 residues. Trimming at V came to 6 bases and at J to 4 bases, leaving 7 bases not matched to a gene. CDR3: CSVMTGGMYEQYF. The CDR3 DNA sequence: TGCAGCGTCATGACAGGGGGGATGTACGAGCAGTACTTC.